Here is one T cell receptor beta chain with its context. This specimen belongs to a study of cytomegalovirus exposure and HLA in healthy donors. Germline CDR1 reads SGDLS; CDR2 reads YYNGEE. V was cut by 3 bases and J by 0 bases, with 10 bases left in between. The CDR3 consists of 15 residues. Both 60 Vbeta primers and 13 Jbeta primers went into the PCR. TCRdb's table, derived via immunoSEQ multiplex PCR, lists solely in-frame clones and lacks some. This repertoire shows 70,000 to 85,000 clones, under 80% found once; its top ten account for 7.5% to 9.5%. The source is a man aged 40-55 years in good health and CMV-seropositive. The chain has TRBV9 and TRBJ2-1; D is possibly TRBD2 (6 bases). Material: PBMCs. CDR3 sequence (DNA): TGTGCCAGCAGCGGTGCGGGATTCTCCTACAATGAGCAGTTCTTC. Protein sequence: CASSGAGFSYNEQFF.